The clone carrying this TCR beta chain was found many times. This sample is drawn from a study of human T cells and chemical hapten exposure. Study-wide context: Weekly diphenylcyclopropenone doses were given to patients' scalps across the roughly 24-week study. Affected patients, primarily female, had alopecia areata, totalis or universalis. Patch tests put 0.01% DPC on the upper back, and the results were checked at 6 days.

V lost 1 base to trimming and J lost 8 bases, with 17 bases between them. Germline V gene sequence: CDR1 KGHDR, CDR2 SFDVKD. The CDR3 has 16 amino acids. In the study's own analysis: Per-sample TCR counts ranged from about 23,224 to 750,000, median roughly 96,000. TCRdb ran MiXCR on the RACE reads and lists one entry per CDR3 protein. TCRdb, not the authors, supplied the V and J calls. Here the sample spans 210,000 or so distinct CDR3 sequences, 24% being singletons. The sample's time point: patch test 3, about 24 weeks after DPC sensitization. Stated treatment: therapeutic diphenylcyclopropenone sensitization with weekly scalp DPC.

This chain uses TRBV24-1 with TRBJ2-1; D assignment may be TRBD1 or TRBD2 (6 bases each). Sequenced material: whole blood, taken in connection with sensitization to the hapten diphenylcyclopropenone (DPC). This TCR came from a middle-aged woman with alopecia areata. Some clones in this sample may be carry-over from other donors' samples. This CDR3 reads CATSDLSFGGKDEQFF. CDR3 coding DNA: TGTGCCACCAGTGATTTAAGCTTCGGGGGCAAGGATGAGCAGTTCTTC.